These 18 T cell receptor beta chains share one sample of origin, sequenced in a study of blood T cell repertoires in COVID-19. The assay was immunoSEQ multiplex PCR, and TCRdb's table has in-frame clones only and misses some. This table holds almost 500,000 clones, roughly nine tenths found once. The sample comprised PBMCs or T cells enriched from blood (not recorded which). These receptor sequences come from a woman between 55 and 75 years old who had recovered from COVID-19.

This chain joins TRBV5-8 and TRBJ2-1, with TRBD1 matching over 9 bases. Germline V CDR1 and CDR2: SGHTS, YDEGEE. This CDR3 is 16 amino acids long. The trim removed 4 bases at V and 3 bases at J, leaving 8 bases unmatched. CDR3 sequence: CASSHRGQGIYNEQFF. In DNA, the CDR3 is TGTGCCAGCAGCCATAGAGGACAGGGGATCTACAATGAGCAGTTCTTC.

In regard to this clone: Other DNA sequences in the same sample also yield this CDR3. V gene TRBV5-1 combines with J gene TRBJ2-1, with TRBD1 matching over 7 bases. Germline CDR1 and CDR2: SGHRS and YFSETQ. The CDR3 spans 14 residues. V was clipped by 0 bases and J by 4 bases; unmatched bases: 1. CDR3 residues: CASSLGQGYNEQFF. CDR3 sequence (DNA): TGCGCCAGCAGCTTGGGACAGGGTTACAATGAGCAGTTCTTC.

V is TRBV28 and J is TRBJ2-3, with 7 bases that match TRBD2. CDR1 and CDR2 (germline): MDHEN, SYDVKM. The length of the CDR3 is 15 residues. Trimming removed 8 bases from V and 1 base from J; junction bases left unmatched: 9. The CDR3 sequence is CASCQGGAGTDTQYF. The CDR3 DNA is TGTGCCAGCTGCCAGGGAGGGGCTGGCACAGATACGCAGTATTTT. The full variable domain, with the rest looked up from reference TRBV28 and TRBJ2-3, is DVKVTQSSRYLVKRTGEKVFLECVQDMDHENMFWYRQDPGLGLRLIYFSYDVKMKEKGDIPEGYSVSREKKERFSLILESASTNQTSMYLCASCQGGAGTDTQYFGPGTRLTVL.

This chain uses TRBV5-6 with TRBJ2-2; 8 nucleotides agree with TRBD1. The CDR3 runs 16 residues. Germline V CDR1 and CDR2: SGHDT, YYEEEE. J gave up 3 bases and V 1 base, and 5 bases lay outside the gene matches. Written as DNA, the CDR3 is TGTGCCAGCAGCTTGTGGAGACAGGGGTACACCGGGGAGCTGTTTTTT. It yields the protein CASSLWRQGYTGELFF.

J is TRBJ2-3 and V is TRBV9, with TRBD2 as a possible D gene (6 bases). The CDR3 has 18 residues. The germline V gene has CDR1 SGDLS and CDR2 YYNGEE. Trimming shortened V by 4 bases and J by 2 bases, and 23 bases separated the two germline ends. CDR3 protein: CASSPSWRDLDFTDTQYF. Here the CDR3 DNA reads TGTGCCAGCAGCCCAAGTTGGAGGGACCTTGATTTCACAGATACGCAGTATTTT.

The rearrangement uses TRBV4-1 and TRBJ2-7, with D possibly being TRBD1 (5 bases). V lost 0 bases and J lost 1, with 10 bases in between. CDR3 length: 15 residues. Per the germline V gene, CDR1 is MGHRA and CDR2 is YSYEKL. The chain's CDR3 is CASSQEDKVSYEQYF. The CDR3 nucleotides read TGCGCCAGCAGCCAAGAGGACAAGGTTTCCTACGAGCAGTACTTC.

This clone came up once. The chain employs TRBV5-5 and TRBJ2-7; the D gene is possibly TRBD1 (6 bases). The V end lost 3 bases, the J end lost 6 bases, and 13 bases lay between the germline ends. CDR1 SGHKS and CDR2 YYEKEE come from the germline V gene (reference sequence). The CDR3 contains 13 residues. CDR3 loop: CASSSLQGSEQYF. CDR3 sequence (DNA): TGTGCCAGCAGCTCTTTACAGGGTAGCGAGCAGTACTTC.

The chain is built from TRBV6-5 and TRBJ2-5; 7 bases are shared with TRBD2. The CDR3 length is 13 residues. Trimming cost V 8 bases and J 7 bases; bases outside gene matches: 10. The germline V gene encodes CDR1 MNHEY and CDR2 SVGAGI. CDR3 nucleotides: TGTGCCAGCCACGGGGGGACTACGAGGACCCAGTACTTC. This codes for CASHGGTTRTQYF.

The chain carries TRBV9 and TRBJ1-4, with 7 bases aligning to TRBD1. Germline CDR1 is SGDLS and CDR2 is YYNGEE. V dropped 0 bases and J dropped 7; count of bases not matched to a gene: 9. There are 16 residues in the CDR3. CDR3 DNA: TGTGCCAGCAGCGTAGGAGTGACAGGGCGGGGTGAAAAACTGTTTTTT. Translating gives CASSVGVTGRGEKLFF. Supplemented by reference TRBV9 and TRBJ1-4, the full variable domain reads DSGVTQTPKHLITATGQRVTLRCSPRSGDLSVYWYQQSLDQGLQFLIQYYNGEERAKGNILERFSAQQFPDLHSELNLSSLELGDSALYFCASSVGVTGRGEKLFFGSGTQLSVL.

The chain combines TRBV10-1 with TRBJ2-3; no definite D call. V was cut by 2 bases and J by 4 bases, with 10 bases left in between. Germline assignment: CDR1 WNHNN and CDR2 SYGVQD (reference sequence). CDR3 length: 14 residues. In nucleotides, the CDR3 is TGCGCCAGCAGTGAGGGGCCCGGCGCAGATACGCAGTATTTT. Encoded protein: CASSEGPGADTQYF.

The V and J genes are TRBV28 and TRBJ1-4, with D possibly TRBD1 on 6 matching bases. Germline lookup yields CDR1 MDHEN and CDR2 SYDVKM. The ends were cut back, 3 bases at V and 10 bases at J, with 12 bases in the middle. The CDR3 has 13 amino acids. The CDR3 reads CASSFTGLGKLFF. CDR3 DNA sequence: TGTGCCAGCAGTTTTACAGGGTTGGGAAAACTGTTTTTT.

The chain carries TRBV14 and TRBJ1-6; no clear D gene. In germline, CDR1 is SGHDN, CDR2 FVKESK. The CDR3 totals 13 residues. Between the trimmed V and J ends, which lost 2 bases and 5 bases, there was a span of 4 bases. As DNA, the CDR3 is TGTGCCAGCAGCCAAACGGATAATTCACCCCTCCACTTT. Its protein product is CASSQTDNSPLHF. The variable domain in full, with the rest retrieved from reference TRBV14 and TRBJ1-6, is EAGVTQFPSHSVIEKGQTVTLRCDPISGHDNLYWYRRVMGKEIKFLLHFVKESKQDESGMPNNRFLAERTGGTYSTLKVQPAELEDSGVYFCASSQTDNSPLHFGNGTRLTVT.

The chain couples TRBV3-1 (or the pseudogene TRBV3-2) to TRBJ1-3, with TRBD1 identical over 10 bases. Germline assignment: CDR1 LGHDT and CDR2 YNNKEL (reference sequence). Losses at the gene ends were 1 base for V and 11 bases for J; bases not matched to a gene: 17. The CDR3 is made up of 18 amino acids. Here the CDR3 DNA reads TGTGCCAGCAGCCAAGGACATGGTATCCGGGACAGGGGAGGTGCCATATATTTT. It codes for CASSQGHGIRDRGGAIYF.

The CDR3 loop is CASSPRDRNEKLFF. CDR3 coding DNA: TGTGCCAGCAGCCCACGGGACAGAAATGAAAAACTGTTTTTT. The chain employs TRBV7-6 and TRBJ1-4; 7 bases align to TRBD1. CDR1 SGHVS and CDR2 FNYEAQ come from the germline V gene. Trimming took 5 bases from V and 5 from J; bases not matched to a gene: 5. The CDR3 length is 14 residues.

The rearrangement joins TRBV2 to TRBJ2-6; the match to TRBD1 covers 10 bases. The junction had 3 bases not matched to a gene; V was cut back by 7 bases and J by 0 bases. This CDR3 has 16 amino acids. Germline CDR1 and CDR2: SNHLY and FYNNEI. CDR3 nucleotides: TGTGCCAGCACCCGGACAGGGGGCTCTGGGGCCAACGTCCTGACTTTC. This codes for CASTRTGGSGANVLTF.

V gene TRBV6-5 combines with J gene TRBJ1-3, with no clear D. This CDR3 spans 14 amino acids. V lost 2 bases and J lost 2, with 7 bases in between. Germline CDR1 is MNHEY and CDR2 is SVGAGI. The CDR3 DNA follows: TGTGCCAGCAGTTACGGGCCCCCTGGAAACACCATATATTTT. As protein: CASSYGPPGNTIYF.

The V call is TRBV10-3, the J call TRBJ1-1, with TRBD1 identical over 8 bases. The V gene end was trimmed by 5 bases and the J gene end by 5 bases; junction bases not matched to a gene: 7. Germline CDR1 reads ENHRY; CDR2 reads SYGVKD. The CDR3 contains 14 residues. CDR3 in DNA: TGTGCCATCAGTTCAGGGGGCGTGGGGACTGAAGCTTTCTTT. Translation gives CAISSGGVGTEAFF.

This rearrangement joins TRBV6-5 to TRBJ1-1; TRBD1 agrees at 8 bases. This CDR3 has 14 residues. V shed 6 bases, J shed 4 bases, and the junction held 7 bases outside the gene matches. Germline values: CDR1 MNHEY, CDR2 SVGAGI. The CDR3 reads CASRRQGRSTEAFF. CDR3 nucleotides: TGTGCCAGCAGACGACAGGGGAGGAGCACTGAAGCTTTCTTT.